Included here is one T cell receptor beta chain sequence, with context. Its cognate antigen is unknown. This record belongs to a study of OX40 agonist ivuxolimab in advanced cancers. Background on the study: At approximately 80% male, the cohort had a mean age of 60 years, ranging from roughly 23 to 80. Three patients showed partial responses: one hepatocellular carcinoma and two cutaneous melanoma cases.

Profiled with immunoSEQ multiplex PCR; TCRdb holds only in-frame clones, not every one. The profile shows around 26,000 clones, about 85% of them singletons. Points from the study as a whole: It was also the case that some nonresponders had low normalized T-cell clonal expansion. Circulating CD4+ and CD8+ T cells showed clonal expansion by week 6 at 0.1 to 3.0 mg/kg.

From germline, CDR1 is SEHNR and CDR2 FQNEAQ (reference sequence). CDR3 length equals 16 residues. Trimming took off 2 bases at V and 8 bases at J, with 18 bases between the two ends. Specimen: CD4+ or CD8+ T cells sorted from blood, collected in a trial of the OX40 agonist ivuxolimab. V gene TRBV7-9 combines with J gene TRBJ1-4; D may be TRBD1 (6 bases). This clonotype was sampled from an adult with an advanced solid tumor such as melanoma, head and neck, liver or kidney cancer. The CDR3 region has the DNA TGTGCCAGCAGCTTACCCCGGACAGCCAATGGGGAAAAACTGTTTTTT. Its protein is CASSLPRTANGEKLFF.